This TCR beta chain was obtained from a study of human T cells and chemical hapten exposure. Overall study results and limits: Healthy individuals' immune responses may differ from those of donors, who had alopecia.

As for time point: pre-sensitization, week 0. Treatment: therapeutic diphenylcyclopropenone sensitization with weekly scalp DPC. In regard to this clonotype: Its cognate antigen is unknown.

TCRdb analysed the RACE reads with MiXCR anew, one entry per CDR3 protein. The sample lists about 77,000 distinct CDR3 sequences; 13% to 15% were seen once. Trimming removed 0 bases at V and 4 bases at J, with 11 bases between. Germline V gene sequence: CDR1 SGHRS, CDR2 YFSETQ. The CDR3 is made up of 16 amino acids. The rearrangement joins TRBV5-1 to TRBJ1-6; D unresolved. The clonotype comes from a woman between 45 and 65 years old with alopecia areata. Some clones in this sample may be carry-over from other donors' samples. The sequences come from whole blood, collected in connection with sensitization to the hapten diphenylcyclopropenone (DPC). This chain's CDR3 is CASSLAGIPYNSPLHF. CDR3 bases: TGCGCCAGCAGCTTGGCCGGGATCCCGTATAATTCACCCCTCCACTTT.